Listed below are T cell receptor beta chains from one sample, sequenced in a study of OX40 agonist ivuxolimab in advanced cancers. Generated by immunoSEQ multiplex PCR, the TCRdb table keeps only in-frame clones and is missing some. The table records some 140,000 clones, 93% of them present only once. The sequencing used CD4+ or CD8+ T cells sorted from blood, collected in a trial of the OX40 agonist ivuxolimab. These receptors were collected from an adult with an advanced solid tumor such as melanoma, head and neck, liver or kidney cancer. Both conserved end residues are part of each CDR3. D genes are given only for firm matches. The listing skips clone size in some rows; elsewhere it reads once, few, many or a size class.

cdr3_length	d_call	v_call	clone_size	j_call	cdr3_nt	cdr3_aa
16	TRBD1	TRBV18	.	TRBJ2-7	TGTGCCAGCTCACCTCCCGGGACAGGGTTCTCCTACGAGCAGTACTTC	CASSPPGTGFSYEQYF
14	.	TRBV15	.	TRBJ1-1	TGTGCCACCAGCAGAGACCGAATAAGCACTGAAGCTTTCTTT	CATSRDRISTEAFF
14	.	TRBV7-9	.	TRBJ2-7	TGTGCCAGCAGCTTAGACGCAGGGAACTACGAGCAGTACTTC	CASSLDAGNYEQYF
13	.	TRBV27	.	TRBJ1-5	TGTGCCAGCAGTGGGGGGGCTTATCAGCCCCAGCATTTT	CASSGGAYQPQHF
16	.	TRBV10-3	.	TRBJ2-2	TGTGCCATCGCGGCTATAAGGGGACGGAGCACCGGGGAGCTGTTTTTT	CAIAAIRGRSTGELFF
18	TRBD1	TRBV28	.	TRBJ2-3	TGTGCCAGCAGTTTAATTACCTCCGGACAGGGGGCGAGAGATACGCAGTATTTT	CASSLITSGQGARDTQYF
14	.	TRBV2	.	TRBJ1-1	TGTGCCAGCAGCAAACAGGGATGGAACACTGAAGCTTTCTTT	CASSKQGWNTEAFF
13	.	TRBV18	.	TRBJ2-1	TGTGCCAGCTCACCCCGGGATGACAATGAGCAGTTCTTC	CASSPRDDNEQFF
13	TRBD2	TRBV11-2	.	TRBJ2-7	TGTGCCAGCAGCTTAAGACTAGCCCACGAGCAGTACTTC	CASSLRLAHEQYF
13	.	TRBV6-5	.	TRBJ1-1	TGTGCCAGCAGTTACCCTCGGGACACTGAAGCTTTCTTT	CASSYPRDTEAFF
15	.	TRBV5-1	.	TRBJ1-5	TGCGCCAGCAGCTTGCTAGGGACCCGCAATCAGCCCCAGCATTTT	CASSLLGTRNQPQHF
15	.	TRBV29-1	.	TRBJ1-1	TGCAGCGTTGAAGATCGTGGGCGATGGAACACTGAAGCTTTCTTT	CSVEDRGRWNTEAFF
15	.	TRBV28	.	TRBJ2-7	TGTGCCAGCACGCCCGGCGAAGGGGCCGTATACGAGCAGTACTTC	CASTPGEGAVYEQYF
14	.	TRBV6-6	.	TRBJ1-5	TGTGCCAGCAGCCAGGGCCCGTTAGGTCAGCCCCAGCATTTT	CASSQGPLGQPQHF
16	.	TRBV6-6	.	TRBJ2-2	TGTGCCAGCAGAGGTTTGAGTCCGGGGGCCGGCGGGGAGCTGTTTTTT	CASRGLSPGAGGELFF
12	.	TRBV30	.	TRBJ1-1	TGTGCCTGGAAAGGGGGAAACACTGAAGCTTTCTTT	CAWKGGNTEAFF
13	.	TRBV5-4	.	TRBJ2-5	TGTGCCAGCAGATATCCAGGGGTAGAGACCCAGTACTTC	CASRYPGVETQYF
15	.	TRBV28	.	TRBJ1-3	TGTGCCAGCAGTGGGGGGAGGGGAACAGGAAACACCATATATTTT	CASSGGRGTGNTIYF
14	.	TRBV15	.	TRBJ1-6	TGTGCCACCAGCATAGCCACAGGAAATTCACCCCTCCACTTT	CATSIATGNSPLHF
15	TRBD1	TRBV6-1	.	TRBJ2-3	TGTGCCAGCAGAGAGGACAGGGACAACACAGATACGCAGTATTTT	CASREDRDNTDTQYF
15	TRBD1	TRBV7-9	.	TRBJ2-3	TGTGCCAGCAGCTTAGACGGGACAGGGACAGATACGCAGTATTTT	CASSLDGTGTDTQYF
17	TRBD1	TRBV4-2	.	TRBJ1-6	TGTGCCAGCAGCTTGGCCAAATCGGGAGGGGGCGGCTCACCCCTCCACTTT	CASSLAKSGGGGSPLHF
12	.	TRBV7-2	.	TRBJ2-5	TGTGCCAGCAGCCAACCCCCAGAGACCCAGTACTTC	CASSQPPETQYF
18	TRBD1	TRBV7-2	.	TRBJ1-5	TGTGCCAGCAGCCGGGGTACGACAGGGTTCTATAGCAATCAGCCCCAGCATTTT	CASSRGTTGFYSNQPQHF
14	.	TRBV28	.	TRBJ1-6	TGTGCCAGCCAGGGCCCCTCGGGGGGTTCACCCCTCCACTTT	CASQGPSGGSPLHF
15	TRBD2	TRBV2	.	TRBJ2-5	TGTGCCACCCAGAAAAGGGCTAGCGGGGTGGAGACCCAGTACTTC	CATQKRASGVETQYF
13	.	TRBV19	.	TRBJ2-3	TGTGCCAGTAGTGTCCGACAGTCAGATACGCAGTATTTT	CASSVRQSDTQYF
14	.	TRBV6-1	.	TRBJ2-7	TGTGCCAGCAGCCGCCCACAGGGTTCCCACGAGCAGTACTTC	CASSRPQGSHEQYF
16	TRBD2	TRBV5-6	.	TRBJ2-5	TGTGCCAGCAGCTTGGCCTATAGCGGGGTAGAAGAGACCCAGTACTTC	CASSLAYSGVEETQYF
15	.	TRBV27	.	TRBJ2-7	TGTGCCAGCAGTACCCTCCGGGGACCTTCCTACGAGCAGTACTTC	CASSTLRGPSYEQYF
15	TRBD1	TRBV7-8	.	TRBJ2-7	TGTGCCAGCAGCCAAGACAGGGGCCCTATCTACGAGCAGTACTTC	CASSQDRGPIYEQYF
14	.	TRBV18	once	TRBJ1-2	TGTGCCAGCTCACCCAGGGATGGTAACTATGGCTACACCTTC	CASSPRDGNYGYTF
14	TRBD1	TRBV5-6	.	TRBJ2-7	TGTGCCAGCAGCCGACAGGGCTTCTCCTACGAGCAGTACTTC	CASSRQGFSYEQYF
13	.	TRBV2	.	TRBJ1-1	TGTGCCAGCAGTGCCCTAGTGAACACTGAAGCTTTCTTT	CASSALVNTEAFF
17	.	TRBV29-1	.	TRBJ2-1	TGCAGCGTTGAAGATCCTATGGGGGGTCAGCAGTTCGATGAGCAGTTCTTC	CSVEDPMGGQQFDEQFF
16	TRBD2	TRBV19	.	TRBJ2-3	TGTGCCAGTAGTTATCGGGCTAGCGGGGCCACAGATACGCAGTATTTT	CASSYRASGATDTQYF
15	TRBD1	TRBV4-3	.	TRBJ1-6	TGCGCCAGCAGCCCCGGGACAGTCTATAATTCACCCCTCCACTTT	CASSPGTVYNSPLHF
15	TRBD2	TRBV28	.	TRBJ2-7	TGTGCCAGCAGTTTGAGGGGACTAGCGGGAGTCTCGGTCGTATTC	CASSLRGLAGVSVVF
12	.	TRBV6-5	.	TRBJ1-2	TGTGCCAGCAGTCACGACTATTATGGCTACACCTTC	CASSHDYYGYTF
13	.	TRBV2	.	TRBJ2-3	TGTGCCAGCAATGGGCAGGGGACAGATACGCAGTATTTT	CASNGQGTDTQYF
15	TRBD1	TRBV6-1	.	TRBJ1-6	TGTGCCAGCAGTCAGGGTGGGACAGGGTTTTCACCCCTCCACTTT	CASSQGGTGFSPLHF
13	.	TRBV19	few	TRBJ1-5	TGTGCCAGTAGTATGCAGGGGACTCAGCCCCAGCATTTT	CASSMQGTQPQHF
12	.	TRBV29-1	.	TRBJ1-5	TGCAGCGTTCAAGGGAGCAATCAGCCCCAGCATTTT	CSVQGSNQPQHF
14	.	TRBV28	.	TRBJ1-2	TGTGCCAGCAGTTACCGGGGGGGGATCAAGGGCTACACCTTC	CASSYRGGIKGYTF
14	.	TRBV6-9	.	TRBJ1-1	TGTGCCAGCAGTTACGGGGGGGCAAACACTGAAGCTTTCTTT	CASSYGGANTEAFF
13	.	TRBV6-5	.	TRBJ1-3	TGTGCCAGCAGTTACGAGGGGGAGAACACCATATATTTT	CASSYEGENTIYF
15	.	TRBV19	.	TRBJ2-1	TGTGCCACCAGGAGTCCGGCGAGGGCCTACAATGAGCAGTTCTTC	CATRSPARAYNEQFF
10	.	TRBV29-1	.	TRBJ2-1	TGCAGCGCCTCAGGACCTCAGCAGTTCTTC	CSASGPQQFF
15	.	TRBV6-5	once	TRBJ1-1	TGTGCCAGCAGTACTACCCCAGGGGTGAACACTGAAGCTTTCTTT	CASSTTPGVNTEAFF
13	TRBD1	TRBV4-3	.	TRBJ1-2	TGCGCCAGCAGCCCCGACAGGGTGGGTGGCTACACCTTC	CASSPDRVGGYTF
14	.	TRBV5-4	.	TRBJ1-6	TGTGCCATACGAATTAGCGGCCTGGGCACAACCCTCCACTTT	CAIRISGLGTTLHF